This T cell receptor (beta chain) came from a study of T cells in Graves' hyperthyroidism and ophthalmopathy. RNA transcripts served as the template for amplifying TCR beta CDR3 regions. HTBI primers drove first-round RT-PCR of the TCR CDR3. TCRdb independently ran MiXCR on the multiplex PCR reads; one entry per CDR3 protein. The sample consists of under 650,000 distinct CDR3 sequences, around 15% of them appearing once. The J segment lost 3 bases and the V segment lost 4 bases, leaving 9 bases of the junction unmatched. The CDR3 spans 16 residues. Germline-derived CDR1 and CDR2 are LGHNA and YSLEER. Details on this clonotype: What it recognizes is unknown.

When ophthalmopathy did not progress within 18 months, Graves' hyperthyroidism was considered stable. The authors took PBMCs from 7.5 to 10 ml fresh peripheral blood. Study outcomes and limitations: Ophthalmopathy and stable hyperthyroidism were separated by a 13 V-J model.

What was sequenced was blood. The chain employs TRBV4-3 and TRBJ2-7, with 10 positions matching TRBD1. The TCR sequence derives from a woman aged 30 to 39 with Graves' hyperthyroidism. The CDR3 is CASSRETGTGDYEQYF. The CDR3 DNA follows: TGCGCCAGCAGCCGGGAAACCGGGACAGGGGACTACGAGCAGTACTTC.